This T cell receptor beta chain was captured in a study of post-analysis software for immune sequencing data. CDR3 length: 16 amino acids. V lost 6 bases to trimming and J lost 6 bases; unmatched junction nucleotides: 12. Germline CDR1 and CDR2: MNHNY and SVGAGI (reference sequence). Unique molecular identifiers had been added to the TCR beta cDNA libraries. TCRdb used MiXCR to reprocess the PCR reads, holding one entry per CDR3 protein. The sample consists of roughly 160,000 distinct CDR3 sequences, roughly 35% of them appearing once. The input for sequencing was blood, taken after autologous hematopoietic stem cell transplantation. The clonotype comes from a girl aged 5 to 17 with multiple sclerosis. The rearrangement joins TRBV6-6 to TRBJ1-5; 9 nucleotides agree with TRBD1. CDR3 bases: TGTGCCAGCAGGATCCCGGGACAGGGAAGGAGTCAGCCCCAGCATTTT. It translates to CASRIPGQGRSQPQHF.